This T cell receptor beta chain was captured by sequencing in a study of T cell changes during pregnancy in multiple sclerosis. CDR1 is SEHNR, CDR2 FQNEAQ, per germline (reference sequence). This CDR3 spans 14 amino acids. V was shortened by 5 bases and J by 1 base, with 8 bases between the two germline ends. Produced via immunoSEQ multiplex PCR; TCRdb's table is partial and in-frame only. The sample comprises about 64,000 clones, around 97% of which are singletons, and approximately 2.5% rests with the top ten. Here the sequenced sample was CD8+ T cells from peripheral blood mononuclear cells, taken after pregnancy. This rearrangement joins TRBV7-9 to TRBJ2-2; D gene unclear. The sequence was collected from a female donor with multiple sclerosis, enrolled in a pregnancy study. In DNA form, the CDR3 reads TGTGCCAGCAGCCCGCCACAGAACACCGGGGAGCTGTTTTTT. Translation: CASSPPQNTGELFF. Looking up the rest from reference TRBV7-9 and TRBJ2-2 gives the full variable domain: DTGVSQNPRHKITKRGQNVTFRCDPISEHNRLYWYRQTLGQGPEFLTYFQNEAQLEKSRLLSDRFSAERPKGSFSTLEIQRTEQGDSAMYLCASSPPQNTGELFFGEGSRLTVL.